This T cell receptor beta chain was recovered during a study of blood T cell repertoires in COVID-19. Study in general: The United States, Italy and Spain provided the acute and convalescent COVID-19 samples. The cDNA or gDNA used as material had been derived from T cells, B-cell-depleted T cells, or PBMCs.

The germline V gene has CDR1 MNHEY and CDR2 SVGAGI. Trimming stripped 4 bases from V and 10 bases from J, with 16 bases between. This CDR3 contains 13 residues. In the original workflow: Amplified reference gene primers provided the basis for estimating nucleated cell counts. Repertoires were generated with immunoSEQ multiplex PCR, while TCRdb's copy carries only in-frame clones and drops some. The DNA gave D and trimming, while V, J and clone size come from that table. The sample lists around 30,000 clones; 70% to 80% were seen once. In its sample, this clone was seen once. The source material was peripheral blood. The gene calls are TRBV6-5 and TRBJ2-5; D is perhaps TRBD2 (6 bases). The sequence came from a human donor in a cohort sampled during active COVID-19. CDR3 DNA sequence: TGTGCCAGCAGTTCGGGACTCCCAGGCCGCCAGTACTTC. It yields the protein CASSSGLPGRQYF.